This TCR beta chain was identified during a study of CD8 T cells in ankylosing spondylitis. This clonotype was counted many times. Its antigen is undetermined. Via MiXCR, TCRdb re-called the 5' RACE reads, giving one row per CDR3 protein. The table lists around 300,000 distinct CDR3 sequences, less than 25% of them singletons. General study points: Among TCR beta sequences, a motif of 7 to 9 highly homologous variants appeared characteristic of ankylosing spondylitis blood. A subset of motif variants has previously been described in the synovial fluid and blood of reactive arthritis.

Sequences were obtained from blood, either unsorted or a sorted T cell fraction (not recorded which). This TCR was recovered from a female donor with ankylosing spondylitis or in good health (not recorded which).

CDR3 in amino acids: CSAAGTYQETQYF. The CDR3 DNA follows: TGCAGTGCTGCCGGGACGTACCAAGAGACCCAGTACTTC. The genes are TRBV20-1 and TRBJ2-5; the D gene could be TRBD1 or TRBD2 (5 bases each). V lost 5 bases, J lost 0 bases, and 10 bases lay in between. Per the germline V gene, CDR1 is DFQATT and CDR2 is SNEGSKA (reference sequence). CDR3 size: 13 residues.